This T cell receptor beta chain came from a study of T cells in Graves' hyperthyroidism and ophthalmopathy. Study in general: Pretreatment peripheral blood was obtained at initial diagnosis.

Amplified TCR beta CDR3 regions derived from RNA transcripts. An initial round of RT-PCR targeting the TCR CDR3 relied on the HTBI primer set. TCRdb passed the multiplex PCR reads through MiXCR, listing each CDR3 protein once. The repertoire includes about 640,000 distinct CDR3 sequences, less than 25% of them detected once, and 34% sits in the top ten. At least ten counts were recorded for this clonotype. Looked up from germline, CDR1 is LGHDT and CDR2 is YNNKEL (reference sequence). With V trimmed by 4 bases and J by 0 bases, 9 bases remained unmatched. There are 17 residues in the CDR3. The receptor's source is a man aged 25 to 40 with Graves' ophthalmopathy. Sequences were obtained from blood. J is TRBJ1-2 and V is TRBV3-1, with 9 bases fitting TRBD1. The CDR3 DNA reads TGTGCCAGCAGCCTAAGGGGACAGGGACCATCTAACTATGGCTACACCTTC. Translated: CASSLRGQGPSNYGYTF.